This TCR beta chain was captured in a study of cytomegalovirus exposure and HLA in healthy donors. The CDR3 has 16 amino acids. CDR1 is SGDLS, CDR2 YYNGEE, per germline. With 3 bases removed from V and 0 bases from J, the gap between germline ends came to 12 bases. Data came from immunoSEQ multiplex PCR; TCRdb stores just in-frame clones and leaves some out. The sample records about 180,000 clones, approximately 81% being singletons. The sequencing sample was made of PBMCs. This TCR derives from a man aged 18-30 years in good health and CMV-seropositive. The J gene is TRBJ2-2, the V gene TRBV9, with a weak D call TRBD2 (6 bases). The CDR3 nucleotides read TGTGCCAGCAGCGGCTGGGGGGACGCGAACACCGGGGAGCTGTTTTTT. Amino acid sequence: CASSGWGDANTGELFF. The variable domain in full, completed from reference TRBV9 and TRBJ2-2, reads DSGVTQTPKHLITATGQRVTLRCSPRSGDLSVYWYQQSLDQGLQFLIQYYNGEERAKGNILERFSAQQFPDLHSELNLSSLELGDSALYFCASSGWGDANTGELFFGEGSRLTVL.